These T cell receptor beta chains were read from a single sample in a study of blood T cell repertoires in COVID-19. The method was immunoSEQ multiplex PCR; TCRdb's version includes in-frame clones alone and lacks a portion of them. The sample has 250,000 or so clones; about four fifths are singletons. Sequencing used peripheral blood. These receptors all stem from a woman aged 40 to 50 who had recovered from COVID-19. Both conserved end residues are part of each CDR3. Fields, in order: V gene, J gene, clone size, D gene, CDR3 DNA, CDR3 protein. D genes are given only for firm matches. Clone size is shown for a subset of rows, as once, few, many or a class of expanded clone.

TRBV5-1	TRBJ1-1	once	NA	TGCGCCAGCAGCCTCACTCAGAACACTGAAGCTTTCTTT	CASSLTQNTEAFF
TRBV29-1	TRBJ2-7	NA	TRBD1	TGCAGCGTTGAAGAAGGGACAGCCTACGAGCAGTACTTC	CSVEEGTAYEQYF
TRBV4-1	TRBJ1-5	NA	TRBD1	TGCGCCAGCAGCCCAGGACAGGGCCCCAATCAGCCCCAGCATTTT	CASSPGQGPNQPQHF
TRBV14	TRBJ2-7	NA	TRBD1	TGTGCCAGCAGCCAACTACAGGGGGCGACCGTCGAGCAGTACTTC	CASSQLQGATVEQYF
TRBV3-1/TRBV3-2	TRBJ1-4	NA	TRBD1	TGTGCCAGCAGCTCGCGACAGGGGTTGGGGGAAAAACTGTTTTTT	CASSSRQGLGEKLFF
TRBV12-5	TRBJ2-7	NA	NA	TGTGCTAGTGCCGAAGGGACATCTGTCGGCGAGCAGTACTTC	CASAEGTSVGEQYF
TRBV5-1	TRBJ2-1	once	NA	TGCGCCAGCAGCTTGGCCGGGAACAATGAGCAGTTCTTC	CASSLAGNNEQFF
TRBV25-1	TRBJ1-1	NA	NA	TGTGCCAGCAGTGACCGCCCGGCAGGCACTGAAGCTTTCTTT	CASSDRPAGTEAFF
TRBV5-4	TRBJ1-2	NA	NA	TGTGCCAGCAGACCGGACAGCTATAACTATGGCTACACCTTC	CASRPDSYNYGYTF
TRBV7-2	TRBJ1-1	NA	NA	TGTGCCAGCTCATGGGCTAACACTGAAGCTTTCTTT	CASSWANTEAFF
TRBV19	TRBJ2-4	NA	NA	TGTGCCAGTAGCCCAGGTGGGGGCAGGGCAAACATTCAGTACTTC	CASSPGGGRANIQYF
TRBV5-1	TRBJ1-1	NA	TRBD1	TGCGCCAGCACCACCGGACAGGGCTCTAACACTGAAGCTTTCTTT	CASTTGQGSNTEAFF
TRBV28	TRBJ1-2	NA	NA	TGTGCCAGCAGTTTATCCAGGGAGGGGGGCTACACCTTC	CASSLSREGGYTF
TRBV28	TRBJ2-3	NA	TRBD2	TGTGCCAGCAGCCAGGGACTAGCGCCCAACCTAGTTACAGATACGCAGTATTTT	CASSQGLAPNLVTDTQYF
TRBV2	TRBJ2-2	NA	TRBD2	TGTGCCAGCTGGGAGGGCCTGAACACCGGGGAGCTGTTTTTT	CASWEGLNTGELFF
TRBV6-1	TRBJ2-7	once	NA	TGTGCCAGCAGTGACAGGACAGAGCTACGAGGGCAGTACTTC	CASSDRTELRGQYF
TRBV2	TRBJ2-2	once	TRBD2	TGTGCCAGCTTGAAACTAGCGGGCTCCACCGGGGAGCTGTTTTTT	CASLKLAGSTGELFF
TRBV5-1	TRBJ1-2	NA	NA	TGCGCCAGCAGCTTGGCCAGTGATCGTGGCTACACCTTC	CASSLASDRGYTF
TRBV5-4	TRBJ2-1	NA	NA	TGTGCCAGCACCACGTCCTTGAGCTCCTACAATGAGCAGTTCTTC	CASTTSLSSYNEQFF
TRBV4-1	TRBJ1-5	few	TRBD1	TGCGCCAGCAGCCAAGGTGGTAGGGGGCCAACTGGACAGCCCCAGCATTTT	CASSQGGRGPTGQPQHF
TRBV11-2	TRBJ2-3	NA	NA	TGTGCCAGCAGGGGTACGACAGGTCCTAACTCTAGCACAGATACGCAGTATTTT	CASRGTTGPNSSTDTQYF
TRBV6-2/TRBV6-3	TRBJ2-3	few	NA	TGTGCCAGCAGTCAAGCGCCCAGCACAGATACGCAGTATTTT	CASSQAPSTDTQYF
TRBV5-1	TRBJ1-5	NA	NA	TGCGCCAGCAGCTTGAGAGGGCGTCATAGCAATCAGCCCCAGCATTTT	CASSLRGRHSNQPQHF
TRBV28	TRBJ1-1	once	TRBD1	TGTGCCAGCAGTGCCGGGACAGGGTGGAGGGACACTGAAGCTTTCTTT	CASSAGTGWRDTEAFF
TRBV6-4	TRBJ1-2	few	NA	TGTGCCAGCAGTGACTCCAGGGTCCATGGCTACACCTTC	CASSDSRVHGYTF
TRBV7-9	TRBJ2-4	NA	NA	TGTGCCAGCAGCTTAGGTCAGGGTGGCGCCAAAAACATTCAGTACTTC	CASSLGQGGAKNIQYF
TRBV13	TRBJ1-3	once	NA	TGTGCCAGCAGCCAACGACAGGTTCTGGACACCATATATTTT	CASSQRQVLDTIYF
TRBV18	TRBJ2-3	NA	NA	TGTGCCAGCTCACCGGCGGGACAGAGCACAGATACGCAGTATTTT	CASSPAGQSTDTQYF